This T cell receptor beta chain emerged from a study of brain T cells in children with intractable seizures. General study findings and limits: Absence of clones before surgery may stem from lower sequencing depth. HCMV serostatus was not known, and viral specificity came from CDR3 similarity only.

Time point indicated: blood from clinic visit 5 months post-surgery; TSC patient then seizure free. Only cases whose brain tissue showed the highest T cell transcript signatures were sequenced. A note on this clone: Its antigen is as yet unknown.

Clones were sequenced by immunoSEQ multiplex PCR, and TCRdb holds only the in-frame ones, with some missing. The sample shows about 340,000 clones, about 94% of them seen only once. The specimen was peripheral blood, collected about 5 months after surgery. The sequence came from a boy in the first two years of life with tuberous sclerosis and intractable seizures.

The CDR3 loop is CASRDTSGDYTGELFF. CDR3 coding DNA: TGTGCCAGCAGGGACACTAGCGGGGATTACACCGGGGAGCTGTTTTTT. V is TRBV27 and J is TRBJ2-2; 10 bases agree with TRBD2. V shed 6 bases and J 3 bases; nucleotides not matched to a gene: 7. The CDR3 sequence is 16 residues long. The germline CDR1 and CDR2 sequences are MNHEY and SMNVEV (reference sequence).